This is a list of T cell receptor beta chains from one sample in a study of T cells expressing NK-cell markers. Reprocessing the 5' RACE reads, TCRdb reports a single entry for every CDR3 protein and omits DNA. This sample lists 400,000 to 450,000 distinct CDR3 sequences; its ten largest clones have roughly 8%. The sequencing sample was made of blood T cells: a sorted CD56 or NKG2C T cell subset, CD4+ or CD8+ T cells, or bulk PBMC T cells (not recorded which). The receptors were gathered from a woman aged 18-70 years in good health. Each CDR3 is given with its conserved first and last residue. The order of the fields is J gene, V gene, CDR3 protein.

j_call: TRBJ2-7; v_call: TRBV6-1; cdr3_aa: CASRPRPVGGSYEQYF
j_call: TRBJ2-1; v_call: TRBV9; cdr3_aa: CASSRNPGYEQFF
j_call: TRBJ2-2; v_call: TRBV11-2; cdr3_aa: CASSPQAGVTGELFF
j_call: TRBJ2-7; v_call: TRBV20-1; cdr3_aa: CSASRGADEQYF
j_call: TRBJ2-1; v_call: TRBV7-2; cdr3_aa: CASQTGLGPINEQFF
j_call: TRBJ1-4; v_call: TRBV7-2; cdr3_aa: CASSHSLEKLFF
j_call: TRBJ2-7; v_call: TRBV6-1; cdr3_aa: CASSPDIPGGEQYF
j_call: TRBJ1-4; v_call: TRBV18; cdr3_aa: CASSPVQQGTNEKLFF
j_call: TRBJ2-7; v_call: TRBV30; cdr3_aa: CAWSVRLAGGYEQYF
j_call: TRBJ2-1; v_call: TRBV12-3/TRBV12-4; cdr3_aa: CASSFGGTVLMADDQFF
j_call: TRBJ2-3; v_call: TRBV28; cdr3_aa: CASSGGGLADTQYF
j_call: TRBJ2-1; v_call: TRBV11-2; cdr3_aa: CASSLDQRGNNEQFF
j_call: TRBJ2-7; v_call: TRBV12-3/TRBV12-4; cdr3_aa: CASTLGGLADSYEQYF
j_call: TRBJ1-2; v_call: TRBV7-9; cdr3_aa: CASSLDGGSFYGYTF
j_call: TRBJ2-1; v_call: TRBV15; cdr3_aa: CATSRDRASISYNEQFF
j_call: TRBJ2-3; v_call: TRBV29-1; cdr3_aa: CSASGTGGYDTQYF
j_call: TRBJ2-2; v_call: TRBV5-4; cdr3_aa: CASSLWALGPGELFF
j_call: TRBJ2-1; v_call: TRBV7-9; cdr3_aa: CASSPRTGQFNEQFF
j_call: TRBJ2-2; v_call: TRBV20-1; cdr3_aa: CSRSGRGTGELFF
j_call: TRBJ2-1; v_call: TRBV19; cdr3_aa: CASGVPGQGNNEQFF
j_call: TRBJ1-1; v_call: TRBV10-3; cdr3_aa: CATAQEMNTEAFF
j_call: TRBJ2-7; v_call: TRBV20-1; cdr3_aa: CSASGLAGEESYEQYF
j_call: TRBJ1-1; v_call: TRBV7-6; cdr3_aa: CASSLEPNTEAFF
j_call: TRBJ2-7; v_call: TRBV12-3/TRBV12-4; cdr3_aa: CASTMEGLVSYEQYF
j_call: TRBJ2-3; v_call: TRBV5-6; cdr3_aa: CASTLTGSADTQYF
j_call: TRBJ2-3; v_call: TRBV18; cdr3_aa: CASSPGGRPSDTQYF
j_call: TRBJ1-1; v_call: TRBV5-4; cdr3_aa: CASSIDPNTEAFF
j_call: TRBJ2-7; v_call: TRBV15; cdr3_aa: CATSREGTSGYEQYF
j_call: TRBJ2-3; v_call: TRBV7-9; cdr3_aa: CASSRARGDTQYF
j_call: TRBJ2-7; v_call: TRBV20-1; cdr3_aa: CSAISGAPYEQYF
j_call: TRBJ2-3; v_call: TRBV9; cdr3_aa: CASSPYGDTQYF
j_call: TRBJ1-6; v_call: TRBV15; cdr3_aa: CATSRADVSPLHF
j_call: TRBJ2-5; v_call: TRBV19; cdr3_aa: CASSLGQLGMTQYF
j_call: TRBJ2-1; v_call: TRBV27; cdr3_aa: CASLPSGSSYNEQFF
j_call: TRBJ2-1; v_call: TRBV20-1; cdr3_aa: CSARPRASGGNNEQFF
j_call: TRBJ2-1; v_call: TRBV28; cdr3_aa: CASNQGKEGHYNEQFF
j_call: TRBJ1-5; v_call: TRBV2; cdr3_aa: CASGVGTLPQHF
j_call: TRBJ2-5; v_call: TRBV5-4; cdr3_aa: CASSLARVAGGLETQYF
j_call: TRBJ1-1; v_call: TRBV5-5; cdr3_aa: CATKGHPNTEAFF
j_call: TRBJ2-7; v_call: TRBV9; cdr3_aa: CASSPGLAAGEQYF
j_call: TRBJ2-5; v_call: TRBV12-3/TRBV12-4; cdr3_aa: CASSFFRDSGQETQYF
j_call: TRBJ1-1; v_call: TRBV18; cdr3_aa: CASSDRTGGQTEAFF
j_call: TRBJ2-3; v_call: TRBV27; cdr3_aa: CASSSLLLDTQYF
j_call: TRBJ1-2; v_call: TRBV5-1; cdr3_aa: CASSWTGADYTF
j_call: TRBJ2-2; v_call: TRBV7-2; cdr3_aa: CASKLVRTGELFF